These T cell receptor beta chains were read from a single sample in a study of blood T cell repertoires in COVID-19. The assay was immunoSEQ multiplex PCR, and TCRdb's table has in-frame clones only and misses some. In the table there are roughly 100,000 clones, over 70% of which are singletons. The sequencing sample was made of peripheral blood. Every receptor here comes from a man of 80 years or more with active or convalescent COVID-19. Both conserved end residues are part of each CDR3. D genes are given only for firm matches. Some rows have no size entry. The others give once, few or many, or a class for an expanded clone.

v_call,d_call,j_call,clone_size,cdr3_aa,cdr3_nt
TRBV29-1,TRBD2,TRBJ2-1,-,CSGANGGAGEQFF,TGCAGCGGAGCGAACGGGGGGGCAGGAGAGCAGTTCTTC
TRBV28,-,TRBJ1-1,once,CAGNLAGAEAFF,TGTGCCGGCAATCTTGCGGGGGCTGAAGCTTTCTTT
TRBV29-1,-,TRBJ1-2,once,CSVEAVRVTHYGYTF,TGCAGCGTTGAAGCGGTCAGGGTAACGCATTATGGCTACACCTTC
TRBV7-9,-,TRBJ1-4,-,CASSKLKGEKLFF,TGTGCCAGCAGTAAACTCAAGGGGGAAAAACTGTTTTTT
TRBV10-3,-,TRBJ1-6,-,CAISESQGSSYNSPLHF,TGTGCCATCAGTGAGTCCCAGGGGAGCTCCTATAATTCACCCCTCCACTTT
TRBV28,-,TRBJ1-2,-,CASSYRTYGYTF,TGTGCCAGCAGTTATAGAACCTATGGCTACACCTTC
TRBV6-6,-,TRBJ1-5,few,CASSAGPANQPQHF,TGTGCCAGCAGCGCGGGCCCCGCCAATCAGCCCCAGCATTTT
TRBV4-1,TRBD2,TRBJ2-2,-,CASSHYLAGGRAGELFF,TGCGCCAGCAGCCACTATCTGGCGGGGGGGCGGGCCGGGGAGCTGTTTTTT
TRBV27,TRBD2,TRBJ2-3,-,CASSSLRGGLDTDTQYF,TGTGCCAGCAGTTCCTTGCGGGGGGGCCTCGACACAGATACGCAGTATTTT
TRBV2,TRBD1,TRBJ1-5,-,CASGQGAAIQPSRPQHF,TGTGCCAGCGGACAGGGGGCGGCGATACAACCTTCTCGGCCCCAGCATTTT
TRBV7-6,TRBD2,TRBJ2-7,-,CASSLGFPGLAGALNEQYF,TGTGCCAGCAGCTTGGGATTCCCGGGACTAGCGGGGGCTCTGAACGAGCAGTACTTC
TRBV6-5,TRBD1,TRBJ1-2,-,CASSLGQGGDYGYTF,TGTGCCAGCAGCCTCGGACAGGGGGGGGACTATGGCTACACCTTC
TRBV5-4,-,TRBJ2-7,-,CASSLVGASYEQYF,TGTGCCAGCAGCTTGGTCGGAGCGTCCTACGAGCAGTACTTC
TRBV7-8,-,TRBJ1-3,-,CASSPDTRNTIYF,TGTGCCAGCAGCCCGGACACACGAAACACCATATATTTT
TRBV30,-,TRBJ1-5,-,CAWSMRWGDQPQHF,TGTGCCTGGAGTATGAGGTGGGGCGATCAGCCCCAGCATTTT
TRBV28,-,TRBJ1-4,-,CASSPNGRTGEKLFF,TGTGCCAGCAGTCCTAACGGCAGGACGGGAGAAAAACTGTTTTTT
TRBV19,TRBD1,TRBJ2-1,-,CASTAGQGFNEQFF,TGTGCCAGTACCGCGGGACAGGGATTCAATGAGCAGTTCTTC
TRBV4-1,-,TRBJ2-2,-,CASSQVGGGGSTGELFF,TGCGCCAGCAGCCAAGTAGGGGGCGGAGGGAGCACCGGGGAGCTGTTTTTT
TRBV4-3,TRBD1,TRBJ1-2,few,CASSQDTGQGSYGYTF,TGCGCCAGCAGCCAAGATACGGGACAGGGATCCTATGGCTACACCTTC
TRBV29-1,-,TRBJ1-4,-,CSVESADGEKLFF,TGCAGCGTTGAATCGGCAGACGGGGAAAAACTGTTTTTT
TRBV5-1,TRBD2,TRBJ2-3,-,CASSLVTSGSTDTQYF,TGCGCCAGCAGCTTGGTAACTAGCGGGAGCACAGATACGCAGTATTTT
TRBV5-8,-,TRBJ1-6,-,CASSLGGGLNSPLHF,TGTGCCAGCAGCTTGGGTGGGGGCCTTAATTCACCCCTCCACTTT
TRBV4-1,-,TRBJ1-4,-,CASSLGVQGGEKLFF,TGCGCCAGCAGCCTCGGGGTGCAGGGAGGTGAAAAACTGTTTTTT
TRBV7-6,TRBD2,TRBJ2-3,-,CASSLATSGGAPSTDTQYF,TGTGCCAGCAGCTTAGCGACTAGCGGGGGGGCCCCTAGCACAGATACGCAGTATTTT
TRBV5-4,TRBD1,TRBJ1-1,-,CASSLDRGTEAFF,TGTGCCAGCAGCTTGGACAGGGGCACTGAAGCTTTCTTT
TRBV7-9,TRBD1,TRBJ2-7,-,CASSTTGQYEQYF,TGTGCCAGCAGCACAACGGGACAGTACGAGCAGTACTTC
TRBV11-2,TRBD2,TRBJ2-7,-,CASRTTGGGGAYEQYF,TGTGCCAGCAGAACCACTGGAGGCGGGGGGGCCTACGAGCAGTACTTC
TRBV3-1/TRBV3-2,TRBD1,TRBJ1-5,-,CASGKNRGKWWVCSQPQHF,TGTGCCAGTGGGAAAAACAGGGGGAAATGGTGGGTGTGCAGTCAGCCCCAGCATTTT
TRBV2,TRBD2,TRBJ2-3,-,CASSVLAGGDTQYF,TGTGCCAGCAGTGTACTAGCGGGTGGCGATACGCAGTATTTT
TRBV3-1/TRBV3-2,TRBD2,TRBJ2-3,-,CASSQGKSGAADTQYF,TGTGCCAGCAGCCAAGGGAAAAGCGGGGCGGCAGATACGCAGTATTTT
TRBV9,-,TRBJ1-3,-,CASSPSGNRVGNTIYF,TGTGCCAGCAGCCCCTCTGGGAACAGGGTCGGAAACACCATATATTTT
TRBV2,TRBD1,TRBJ1-6,-,CASRERTGDSPLHF,TGTGCCAGCAGGGAGAGGACAGGGGACTCACCCCTCCACTTT
TRBV5-4,-,TRBJ1-4,-,CASSPDRLGEKLFF,TGTGCCAGCAGCCCCGACAGGCTCGGTGAAAAACTGTTTTTT
TRBV7-9,-,TRBJ2-2,-,CASSFIGQSTGELFF,TGTGCCAGCAGCTTTATCGGACAGTCGACCGGGGAGCTGTTTTTT
TRBV19,-,TRBJ2-7,-,CASIGGYEQYF,TGTGCCAGTATTGGAGGCTACGAGCAGTACTTC
TRBV6-5,-,TRBJ2-7,-,CASSYSGSGYEQYF,TGTGCCAGCAGTTACTCAGGCTCAGGGTACGAGCAGTACTTC
TRBV7-2,TRBD1,TRBJ2-7,-,CASSHPRDRVAPYEQYF,TGTGCCAGCAGTCATCCCCGGGACAGGGTTGCCCCCTACGAGCAGTACTTC
TRBV19,TRBD1,TRBJ1-5,-,CASSQGTGSQPQHF,TGTGCCAGTAGTCAAGGGACAGGGAGTCAGCCCCAGCATTTT
TRBV6-2/TRBV6-3,-,TRBJ1-1,-,CASRPYGGTQGMNTEAFF,TGTGCCAGCAGACCTTACGGGGGGACCCAGGGCATGAACACTGAAGCTTTCTTT
TRBV19,TRBD1,TRBJ2-2,-,CASTDRALTGELFF,TGTGCCAGTACAGACAGGGCTCTTACCGGGGAGCTGTTTTTT
TRBV15,-,TRBJ1-4,-,CATSNRESNEKLFF,TGTGCCACCAGCAACCGGGAATCTAATGAAAAACTGTTTTTT
TRBV7-9,-,TRBJ2-5,-,CASTTGPPGDYQETQYF,TGTGCCAGCACCACGGGACCCCCGGGAGATTATCAAGAGACCCAGTACTTC
TRBV5-1,-,TRBJ2-3,few,CASSLVLGGDTQYF,TGCGCCAGCAGCTTGGTACTGGGGGGAGATACGCAGTATTTT
TRBV28,-,TRBJ1-6,-,CASSLVGGPSYNSPLHF,TGTGCCAGCAGTTTGGTAGGGGGACCTTCCTATAATTCACCCCTCCACTTT
TRBV12-1,-,TRBJ2-4,-,CASSRTPWGHIAKNIQYF,TGTGCCAGCAGCAGGACACCCTGGGGACACATAGCCAAAAACATTCAGTACTTC
TRBV4-2,-,TRBJ1-3,-,CASSHINSGNTIYF,TGTGCCAGCAGCCATATTAACTCTGGAAACACCATATATTTT
TRBV6-5,-,TRBJ1-2,few,CASSSWDLSEGGYTF,TGTGCCAGCAGTTCCTGGGACTTGTCAGAGGGTGGCTACACCTTC
TRBV5-1,TRBD1,TRBJ2-2,once,CASSLLGGEAGELFF,TGCGCCAGCAGCCTTCTAGGGGGCGAAGCCGGGGAGCTGTTTTTT
TRBV5-1,-,TRBJ1-5,-,CASSLAPGNQPQHF,TGCGCCAGCAGCTTGGCGCCGGGCAATCAGCCCCAGCATTTT
TRBV15,-,TRBJ1-3,-,CATSRDSRAGGNTIYF,TGTGCCACCAGCAGAGATAGCAGGGCCGGTGGAAACACCATATATTTT
TRBV5-1,TRBD1,TRBJ1-2,-,CASSLGQGNYGYTF,TGCGCCAGCAGCCTGGGACAGGGGAACTATGGCTACACCTTC
TRBV7-8,TRBD1,TRBJ1-1,many,CASSGQDRGRRYTEAFF,TGTGCCAGCAGCGGGCAAGACAGGGGGCGGAGGTACACTGAAGCTTTCTTT
TRBV2,TRBD1,TRBJ2-7,-,CASSEDRRSEQYF,TGTGCCAGCAGTGAGGACAGGAGGTCCGAGCAGTACTTC
TRBV27,TRBD1,TRBJ1-2,-,CASSHDRAPYGYTF,TGTGCCAGCAGTCACGACAGGGCCCCCTATGGCTACACCTTC
TRBV6-2/TRBV6-3,-,TRBJ1-6,-,CASSLGQTNSPLHF,TGTGCCAGCAGTTTGGGACAAACTAATTCACCCCTCCACTTT
TRBV6-6,-,TRBJ1-5,-,CASSYSGRNSNQPQHF,TGTGCCAGCAGTTACTCAGGGAGAAATAGCAATCAGCCCCAGCATTTT
TRBV5-1,-,TRBJ2-1,-,CASSLVSSRGGNNEQFF,TGCGCCAGCAGCTTGGTGAGTTCCCGGGGTGGGAACAATGAGCAGTTCTTC
TRBV7-2,-,TRBJ1-2,-,CASSLQGGYGYTF,TGTGCCAGCAGCCTCCAAGGGGGCTATGGCTACACCTTC